These 12 T cell receptor beta chains were all obtained from the same sample, sequenced in a study of T-cell reconstitution after alpha-beta-depleted transplantation in children. Molecular barcoding with unique molecular identifiers was used for the TCRbeta library. TCRdb re-analysed the PCR reads in MiXCR, keeping a single row per CDR3 protein. The data hold about 300,000 distinct CDR3 sequences, with around 10% observed a single time. Specimen: PBMCs, collected before TCRalphabeta/CD19-depleted stem cell transplant. Receptors originate from a boy under three years old with acute myeloid leukemia, due to receive a stem cell transplant.

The sample holds many counts of this clonotype. CDR3 sequence reads: CASSDGLGGYTF. For the CDR3, the DNA is TGTGCCAGCAGCGACGGACTCGGAGGCTACACCTTC. V and J are TRBV7-9 and TRBJ1-2; D gene unclear. The CDR3 spans 12 residues. Between the trimmed V and J ends, which lost 5 bases and 8 bases, there was a span of 12 bases. Germline values: CDR1 SEHNR, CDR2 FQNEAQ (reference sequence).

This clonotype has just a few counts. V gene TRBV29-1 combines with J gene TRBJ2-1; TRBD2 aligns across 9 bases. The germline gives CDR1 SQVTM, CDR2 ANQGSEA. Unmatched junction bases numbered 15, after V lost 4 bases and J lost 2 bases. The CDR3 consists of 18 residues. The CDR3 reads CSVGWASGAPGPYNEQFF. CDR3 bases: TGCAGCGTTGGGTGGGCTAGCGGGGCCCCGGGGCCCTACAATGAGCAGTTCTTC.

Ten or more counts support this clonotype. V gene TRBV4-3 combines with J gene TRBJ2-1; D is ambiguous. CDR1 and CDR2 (germline): LGHNA, YSLEER. The ends were cut back, 0 bases at V and 12 bases at J, with 6 bases in the middle. The CDR3 spans 11 residues. The chain's CDR3 is CASSQDGWQFF. The CDR3 DNA follows: TGCGCCAGCAGCCAAGATGGTTGGCAGTTCTTC.

The chain recombines TRBV6-1 with TRBJ1-1, with TRBD1 as a possible D gene (6 bases). This CDR3 has 15 amino acids. Trimming left V 6 bases short and J 7 bases short, with 21 bases between. Germline V gives CDR1 MNHNS, CDR2 SASEGT. CDR3 nucleotides: TGTGCCAGCAGCGAACCGGGACATCTTCATGGTGAAGCTTTCTTT. Its protein product is CASSEPGHLHGEAFF.

The table lists this clonotype with many counts. The rearrangement joins TRBV6-1 to TRBJ2-3, with 14 bases matching TRBD2. CDR3 length: 15 residues. Germline V gene sequence: CDR1 MNHNS, CDR2 SASEGT. Trimming cost V 4 bases and J 4 bases; bases outside gene matches: 1. Written as DNA, the CDR3 is TGTGCCAGCAGTGGACTAGCGGGAGGGCCAGATACGCAGTATTTT. This encodes CASSGLAGGPDTQYF.

This clonotype was detected many times. This rearrangement joins TRBV4-3 to TRBJ2-7; maybe TRBD1 (6 bases). Trimming left V 0 bases short and J 2 bases short, with 17 bases between. CDR1 and CDR2 (germline): LGHNA, YSLEER. This CDR3 spans 17 amino acids. The CDR3: CASSQEIDGTPPYEQYF. The DNA for the CDR3 is TGCGCCAGCAGCCAAGAAATAGACGGGACACCCCCCTACGAGCAGTACTTC.

This clonotype was counted many times. The chain employs TRBV7-2 and TRBJ2-5; D is perhaps TRBD1 (6 bases). The V gene's germline CDR1 is SGHTA and CDR2 FQGNSA. This CDR3 is built from 14 residues. Trimming left V 3 bases short and J 1 base short, with 9 bases between. CDR3 region: CASSFDRTQETQYF. CDR3 nucleotide sequence: TGTGCCAGCAGCTTTGACAGGACCCAAGAGACCCAGTACTTC. The full variable domain, completed using reference TRBV7-2 and TRBJ2-5, is GAGVSQSPSNKVTEKGKDVELRCDPISGHTALYWYRQSLGQGLEFLIYFQGNSAPDKSGLPSDRFSAERTGGSVSTLTIQRTQQEDSAVYLCASSFDRTQETQYFGPGTRLLVL.

This clonotype has at least ten counts. This chain joins TRBV7-2 and TRBJ2-5; D uncertain. Germline V gene sequence: CDR1 SGHTA, CDR2 FQGNSA. The V end lost 5 bases, the J end lost 5 bases, and 6 bases lay between the germline ends. The CDR3 length is 11 residues. The CDR3 DNA reads as TGTGCCAGCAGCCGAAGGGAGACCCAGTACTTC. It translates to CASSRRETQYF.

This clonotype was seen repeatedly, ten times or more. The chain is built from TRBV5-1 and TRBJ2-5; the D gene is possibly TRBD1 (6 bases). This CDR3 has 15 residues. Deletions cut 4 bases from V and 0 bases from J, with 13 bases between. Germline V gives CDR1 SGHRS, CDR2 YFSETQ. The CDR3 nucleotides are TGCGCCAGCAGCAGAGGGACATTGTACCAAGAGACCCAGTACTTC. Its translation is CASSRGTLYQETQYF.

This clonotype has only a few counts. V gene TRBV7-3 combines with J gene TRBJ2-3; 10 bases match TRBD2. The CDR3 runs 16 residues. V lost 5 bases to trimming and J lost 1 base; unmatched junction nucleotides: 6. Per the germline V gene, CDR1 is SGHTA and CDR2 is FQGTGA. CDR3 region: CASSPGTSAGTDTQYF. CDR3 bases: TGTGCCAGCAGCCCAGGGACTAGCGCGGGCACAGATACGCAGTATTTT. Drawing the rest from reference TRBV7-3 and TRBJ2-3, the complete variable domain is GAGVSQTPSNKVTEKGKYVELRCDPISGHTALYWYRQSLGQGPEFLIYFQGTGAADDSGLPNDRFFAVRPEGSVSTLKIQRTERGDSAVYLCASSPGTSAGTDTQYFGPGTRLTVL.

The chain joins TRBV12-3 or TRBV12-4 to TRBJ2-1, with a tentative D call TRBD2 (5 bases). V was shortened by 6 bases and J by 0 bases, with 12 bases between the two germline ends. CDR3 size: 15 residues. CDR3 loop: CASSLSGDSYNEQFF. DNA for the CDR3: TGTGCCAGCAGCCTAAGCGGAGACTCCTACAATGAGCAGTTCTTC.

This clonotype showed up many times. J is TRBJ2-1 and V is TRBV7-9, with TRBD2 matching 12 bases. The germline V gene has CDR1 SEHNR and CDR2 FQNEAQ (reference sequence). CDR3 size: 18 residues. The trim removed 1 base at V and 9 bases at J, leaving 13 bases unmatched. In DNA form, the CDR3 reads TGTGCCAGCAGCTTAGGATGGGCGACTAGCGGGAGCAGGCGTGAGCAGTTCTTC. Amino acid sequence: CASSLGWATSGSRREQFF. The whole variable domain, remainder taken from reference TRBV7-9 and TRBJ2-1, is DTGVSQNPRHKITKRGQNVTFRCDPISEHNRLYWYRQTLGQGPEFLTYFQNEAQLEKSRLLSDRFSAERPKGSFSTLEIQRTEQGDSAMYLCASSLGWATSGSRREQFFGPGTRLTVL.